Listed below are T cell receptor beta chains from one sample, sequenced in a study of T cell responses to AZD1222 COVID-19 vaccine. The method was immunoSEQ multiplex PCR; TCRdb's version includes in-frame clones alone and lacks a portion of them. Of 95,000 to 150,000 clones in the sample, approximately 92% were seen once. The sample here was peripheral blood, taken on day 0 of AZD1222 vaccination. Every receptor here comes from an adult in good health. Both conserved end residues are part of each CDR3. A D gene is named only where the DNA matches it firmly. Some rows have no size entry. The others give once, few or many, or a class for an expanded clone.

. TRBJ1-1 . TRBV18 CASSRQPITSDTEAFF TGTGCCAGCTCACGGCAACCAATCACCAGTGACACTGAAGCTTTCTTT
. TRBJ1-5 . TRBV9 CASSVSGSQPQHF TGTGCCAGCAGCGTTTCCGGGAGTCAGCCCCAGCATTTT
TRBD2 TRBJ2-3 once TRBV2 CASRPAGGGSDTQYF TGTGCCAGCAGACCAGCCGGGGGGGGATCAGATACGCAGTATTTT
. TRBJ1-1 . TRBV12-2 CASRLARAMGTEAFF TGTGCAAGTCGCTTAGCGAGGGCTATGGGCACTGAAGCTTTCTTT
. TRBJ2-7 . TRBV19 CASSPGARAWEQYF TGTGCCAGTAGTCCCGGGGCCCGGGCGTGGGAGCAGTACTTC
TRBD2 TRBJ2-3 . TRBV7-3 CASSPGTSGTGTDTQYF TGTGCCAGCAGCCCCGGGACTAGCGGGACAGGCACAGATACGCAGTATTTT
TRBD1 TRBJ1-1 . TRBV24-1 CATSDDRAEAFF TGTGCCACCAGTGACGACAGGGCTGAAGCTTTCTTT
TRBD1 TRBJ1-5 . TRBV6-5 CASCRGQGINQPQHF TGTGCCAGCTGTAGGGGACAGGGGATAAATCAGCCCCAGCATTTT
. TRBJ2-1 . TRBV15 CATSRDSPGFWFNEQFF TGTGCCACCAGCAGAGATTCTCCGGGGTTTTGGTTCAATGAGCAGTTCTTC
TRBD1 TRBJ1-5 . TRBV2 CASSEKGAGGNQPQHF TGTGCCAGCAGTGAAAAGGGGGCCGGTGGCAATCAGCCCCAGCATTTT
. TRBJ1-5 . TRBV4-1 CASSQGMQGGNQPQHF TGCGCCAGCAGCCAAGGGATGCAGGGAGGGAATCAGCCCCAGCATTTT
TRBD1 TRBJ2-2 . TRBV19 CASRDRGAPNTGELFF TGTGCCAGTAGGGACAGGGGGGCTCCGAACACCGGGGAGCTGTTTTTT
. TRBJ1-4 . TRBV5-1 CASSLDRRINEKLFF TGCGCCAGCAGCTTGGACCGCAGGATTAATGAAAAACTGTTTTTT
. TRBJ1-5 . TRBV7-3 CASAKQAGQPQHF TGTGCCAGCGCTAAACAGGCAGGTCAGCCCCAGCATTTT
. TRBJ1-1 many TRBV28 CASSPPSGTEAFF TGTGCCAGCAGTCCCCCTTCTGGGACTGAAGCTTTCTTT
TRBD2 TRBJ2-3 . TRBV18 CASSPRVIRERGVRTSTDTQYF TGTGCCAGCTCACCACGGGTCATCAGGGAACGGGGGGTACGGACTAGCACAGATACGCAGTATTTT
. TRBJ1-1 . TRBV15 CATSPKGRPPEAFF TGTGCCACCAGCCCGAAAGGACGACCACCTGAAGCTTTCTTT
TRBD1 TRBJ1-5 . TRBV29-1 CSVGTGNNQPQHF TGCAGCGTCGGGACAGGGAACAATCAGCCCCAGCATTTT
TRBD1 TRBJ1-1 . TRBV9 CASSAWTGTGTEAFF TGTGCCAGCAGCGCCTGGACAGGAACGGGCACTGAAGCTTTCTTT
. TRBJ1-2 . TRBV5-4 CAIKLWGIPYGYTF TGTGCCATCAAGCTCTGGGGTATCCCCTATGGCTACACCTTC
. TRBJ2-2 . TRBV3-1/TRBV3-2 CASSQVRLAHTGELFF TGTGCCAGCAGCCAAGTTCGGCTAGCGCACACCGGGGAGCTGTTTTTT
TRBD2 TRBJ2-7 . TRBV7-2 CASSLFPAGGSFEQYF TGTGCCAGCAGCTTATTTCCAGCGGGGGGATCGTTCGAGCAGTACTTC
TRBD2 TRBJ2-3 . TRBV19 CASSIGLATDTQYF TGTGCCAGTAGTATAGGACTAGCGACAGATACGCAGTATTTT
. TRBJ1-1 . TRBV3-1/TRBV3-2 CASSLTAMNTEAFF TGTGCCAGCAGCCTGACAGCTATGAACACTGAAGCTTTCTTT
. TRBJ1-1 . TRBV28 CASSPGRAFF TGTGCCAGCAGTCCGGGCCGAGCTTTCTTT
. TRBJ1-2 . TRBV7-2 CASSLAYGTDDGYTF TGTGCCAGCAGCTTAGCGTATGGGACTGACGACGGCTACACCTTC
TRBD2 TRBJ2-5 . TRBV7-2 CASSPSGTSGSLGTQYF TGTGCCAGCAGCCCCTCCGGGACTAGCGGGAGTTTGGGGACCCAGTACTTC
. TRBJ2-5 few TRBV7-2 CASSSIQEGETQYF TGTGCCAGCAGCTCGATACAAGAGGGTGAGACCCAGTACTTC
. TRBJ1-2 . TRBV11-2 CASSLIGTPYGYTF TGTGCCAGCAGCTTGATAGGGACCCCCTATGGCTACACCTTC
. TRBJ1-6 few TRBV3-1/TRBV3-2 CASSQRDSPLHF TGTGCCAGCAGCCAACGTGATTCACCCCTCCACTTT
TRBD2 TRBJ2-7 . TRBV5-3 CARSGRLAGPSSYEQYF TGTGCCAGAAGCGGGCGACTAGCGGGGCCGAGCTCCTACGAGCAGTACTTC
. TRBJ1-2 . TRBV19 CASSYPDYGYTF TGTGCCAGTAGTTACCCCGACTATGGCTACACCTTC
TRBD1 TRBJ1-1 . TRBV29-1 CSVEVRGQQSYTEAFF TGCAGCGTTGAAGTGAGGGGACAGCAGAGTTACACTGAAGCTTTCTTT
. TRBJ2-2 . TRBV7-3 CASSLTGQGRTGELFF TGTGCCAGCAGCCTCACAGGCCAGGGAAGGACCGGGGAGCTGTTTTTT
TRBD1 TRBJ1-4 . TRBV18 CASSLGQPEKLFF TGTGCCAGCTCACTGGGACAGCCTGAAAAACTGTTTTTT
. TRBJ1-2 . TRBV5-1 CASSIRQANYGYTF TGCGCCAGCAGCATCCGACAGGCAAACTATGGCTACACCTTC
. TRBJ2-1 . TRBV11-2 CASSLAGNEQFF TGTGCCAGCAGCTTAGCTGGCAATGAGCAGTTCTTC
TRBD1 TRBJ1-1 . TRBV28 CASSGGQGDTEAFF TGTGCCAGCAGTGGGGGACAGGGCGACACTGAAGCTTTCTTT
. TRBJ1-4 . TRBV6-2/TRBV6-3 CASSYGLPPFPRLTNEKLFF TGTGCCAGCAGTTACGGACTCCCACCTTTCCCACGCTTAACTAATGAAAAACTGTTTTTT
TRBD1 TRBJ1-6 . TRBV4-3 CASSHPGGTGDSPLHF TGCGCCAGCAGCCACCCCGGAGGGACAGGGGATTCACCCCTCCACTTT
. TRBJ1-4 few TRBV6-5 CASARVANEKLFF TGTGCCAGCGCCCGAGTAGCTAATGAAAAACTGTTTTTT
. TRBJ1-2 . TRBV28 CASSLWGGIRHGYTF TGTGCCAGCAGTTTATGGGGAGGCATAAGACATGGCTACACCTTC
. TRBJ2-1 . TRBV21-1 CASSSGGASYNEQFF TGTGCCAGCAGCTCAGGGGGGGCAAGCTACAATGAGCAGTTCTTC
. TRBJ1-1 . TRBV15 CATSSLGLEAFF TGTGCCACCAGCAGTCTGGGGTTAGAGGCTTTCTTT
. TRBJ2-1 . TRBV6-2/TRBV6-3 CASSYDRSSKVRSYNEQFF TGTGCCAGCAGTTACGATAGAAGTAGTAAAGTTCGCTCCTACAATGAGCAGTTCTTC
. TRBJ2-7 . TRBV28 CASSRGGYEQYF TGTGCCAGCAGCCGGGGAGGCTACGAGCAGTACTTC
TRBD1 TRBJ1-1 . TRBV28 CASSLPRQGGTEAFF TGTGCCAGCAGTTTGCCGAGACAGGGAGGAACTGAAGCTTTCTTT
. TRBJ2-7 . TRBV5-8 CASSLGTGIIYEQYF TGTGCCAGCAGCTTGGGTACAGGGATTATCTACGAGCAGTACTTC
TRBD2 TRBJ2-1 . TRBV14 CASSQTGRYEQFF TGTGCCAGCAGCCAAACCGGGAGGTATGAGCAGTTCTTC
. TRBJ2-1 . TRBV30 CAWSVWSGLGNEQFF TGTGCCTGGAGTGTATGGTCCGGGTTGGGGAATGAGCAGTTCTTC
TRBD1 TRBJ2-2 . TRBV3-1/TRBV3-2 CASSQDHRTGRDGELFF TGTGCCAGCAGCCAAGATCACCGGACAGGGCGGGACGGGGAGCTGTTTTTT
. TRBJ2-7 . TRBV9 CASSVGGGNEQYF TGTGCCAGCAGCGTAGGGGGCGGGAACGAGCAGTACTTC
TRBD1 TRBJ2-5 . TRBV18 CASSGDRGGETQYF TGTGCCAGCTCGGGGGACAGGGGAGGAGAGACCCAGTACTTC
. TRBJ1-6 . TRBV5-1 CASSLDQNSPLHF TGCGCCAGCAGCTTGGACCAAAATTCACCCCTCCACTTT
. TRBJ2-5 . TRBV29-1 CSGGDTGGSQYF TGCAGCGGGGGGGACACCGGAGGGTCCCAGTACTTC
TRBD1 TRBJ2-5 . TRBV19 CASSIGTGSRETQYF TGTGCCAGTAGTATAGGGACAGGGAGTCGAGAGACCCAGTACTTC